A selection of T cell receptor beta chains follows, all from one sample in a study of vaccination and CD4 T cells after COVID-19. Which antigens these TCRs recognize remains unknown. One entry per CDR3 protein results from TCRdb running MiXCR on the PCR reads. In the table there are roughly 5,300 distinct CDR3 sequences, less than 40% of which are singletons. The sample comprised CD4+ T cells from blood, cultured in vitro. Every receptor here comes from a human donor in good health. CDR3s include the opening cysteine and the closing phenylalanine or tryptophan. The order of the fields is CDR3 protein, J gene, V gene.

CDR3aa: CASSPFLGVYEQYF; j_gene: TRBJ2-7; v_gene: TRBV12-3/TRBV12-4
CDR3aa: CASSLRGGQVSTDTQYF; j_gene: TRBJ2-3; v_gene: TRBV7-9
CDR3aa: CASSQGVLAEQFF; j_gene: TRBJ2-1; v_gene: TRBV14
CDR3aa: CASSEDRSGGPQHF; j_gene: TRBJ1-5; v_gene: TRBV6-1
CDR3aa: CASSQDTGVGGYTF; j_gene: TRBJ1-2; v_gene: TRBV4-2
CDR3aa: CASSPGTVSTDTQYF; j_gene: TRBJ2-3; v_gene: TRBV19
CDR3aa: CASSVRGDTEAFF; j_gene: TRBJ1-1; v_gene: TRBV10-1
CDR3aa: CASFSWSGEETQYF; j_gene: TRBJ2-5; v_gene: TRBV21-1
CDR3aa: CASRGVTGDYNSPLHF; j_gene: TRBJ1-6; v_gene: TRBV6-1
CDR3aa: CSARDPGQAATYEQYF; j_gene: TRBJ2-7; v_gene: TRBV20-1
CDR3aa: CASSLWGESNQPQHF; j_gene: TRBJ1-5; v_gene: TRBV27
CDR3aa: CASSSPSPDGYTF; j_gene: TRBJ1-2; v_gene: TRBV11-2
CDR3aa: CATSDGASITEAFF; j_gene: TRBJ1-1; v_gene: TRBV24-1
CDR3aa: CAWRGGKGGGYTF; j_gene: TRBJ1-2; v_gene: TRBV30
CDR3aa: CSASLPLMNTEAFF; j_gene: TRBJ1-1; v_gene: TRBV20-1
CDR3aa: CAISEGQGVHGYTF; j_gene: TRBJ1-2; v_gene: TRBV10-3
CDR3aa: CASSPTPSVVYEQYF; j_gene: TRBJ2-7; v_gene: TRBV7-9
CDR3aa: CASSPGQCYGYTF; j_gene: TRBJ1-2; v_gene: TRBV7-3
CDR3aa: CSAWDRANQPQHF; j_gene: TRBJ1-5; v_gene: TRBV20-1
CDR3aa: CASSRADELYGYTF; j_gene: TRBJ1-2; v_gene: TRBV6-1
CDR3aa: CARRSVNSPLHF; j_gene: TRBJ1-6; v_gene: TRBV30
CDR3aa: CASSPLQLAGVLDTQYF; j_gene: TRBJ2-3; v_gene: TRBV27
CDR3aa: CASRGQSYNEQFF; j_gene: TRBJ2-1; v_gene: TRBV19
CDR3aa: CASSRTGISSNQPQHF; j_gene: TRBJ1-5; v_gene: TRBV6-1
CDR3aa: CASSPGPSSSYNSPLHF; j_gene: TRBJ1-6; v_gene: TRBV18
CDR3aa: CASSLAGPYNEQFF; j_gene: TRBJ2-1; v_gene: TRBV11-2
CDR3aa: CASNSRDYGYTF; j_gene: TRBJ1-2; v_gene: TRBV6-1
CDR3aa: CASSLIAGGPAPDTQYF; j_gene: TRBJ2-3; v_gene: TRBV7-2
CDR3aa: CATSRDRVASGNTIYF; j_gene: TRBJ1-3; v_gene: TRBV15
CDR3aa: CSGSTGRTFLEAFF; j_gene: TRBJ1-1; v_gene: TRBV20-1
CDR3aa: CASSLDSLYGYTF; j_gene: TRBJ1-2; v_gene: TRBV5-4
CDR3aa: CASRAKQGEDRNYGYTF; j_gene: TRBJ1-2; v_gene: TRBV12-3/TRBV12-4
CDR3aa: CASSEAGTGGYGYTF; j_gene: TRBJ1-2; v_gene: TRBV6-4
CDR3aa: CATRGETQYF; j_gene: TRBJ2-5; v_gene: TRBV10-3
CDR3aa: CSAPRDRGFVDIQYF; j_gene: TRBJ2-4; v_gene: TRBV20-1
CDR3aa: CASRSTGTHYGYTF; j_gene: TRBJ1-2; v_gene: TRBV28
CDR3aa: CASSLTYGTEAFF; j_gene: TRBJ1-1; v_gene: TRBV5-8
CDR3aa: CASSFQGVFGATEAFF; j_gene: TRBJ1-1; v_gene: TRBV5-5
CDR3aa: CSAREQGKNTIYF; j_gene: TRBJ1-3; v_gene: TRBV20-1
CDR3aa: CASSLDQYGYTF; j_gene: TRBJ1-2; v_gene: TRBV5-1
CDR3aa: CASSRQGQGHNEQFF; j_gene: TRBJ2-1; v_gene: TRBV12-3/TRBV12-4
CDR3aa: CATSNWGATEAFF; j_gene: TRBJ1-1; v_gene: TRBV15
CDR3aa: CASSHSGAYGYTF; j_gene: TRBJ1-2; v_gene: TRBV5-6
CDR3aa: CASKSNRNTDTQYF; j_gene: TRBJ2-3; v_gene: TRBV6-1
CDR3aa: CASSLGTEGRYGYTF; j_gene: TRBJ1-2; v_gene: TRBV7-2
CDR3aa: CAWRGPRGQPQHF; j_gene: TRBJ1-5; v_gene: TRBV30
CDR3aa: CAWSGVHYGYTF; j_gene: TRBJ1-2; v_gene: TRBV30
CDR3aa: CATSRGGTNYGYTF; j_gene: TRBJ1-2; v_gene: TRBV15
CDR3aa: CASTNPSADTQYF; j_gene: TRBJ2-3; v_gene: TRBV7-6
CDR3aa: CSAKYIQSGYTF; j_gene: TRBJ1-2; v_gene: TRBV20-1
CDR3aa: CASSLGTELDGYTF; j_gene: TRBJ1-2; v_gene: TRBV12-3/TRBV12-4
CDR3aa: CSARADRGSGANVLTF; j_gene: TRBJ2-6; v_gene: TRBV20-1
CDR3aa: CASSSVDRGTAVEQFF; j_gene: TRBJ2-1; v_gene: TRBV12-3/TRBV12-4